This is a list of T cell receptor beta chains from one sample in a study of CD8+CD57+ T cells in acquired aplastic anemia. TCRdb ran MiXCR on the reads and lists one entry per CDR3 protein. This sample has about 130,000 distinct CDR3 sequences, with 48% found just once. Sequences were obtained from sorted CD4+, CD8+, or CD8+CD57+ T cells (not recorded which) from PBMCs. The source is a human donor in good health, serving as a control. CDR3s include the opening cysteine and the closing phenylalanine or tryptophan. A D gene is named only where the DNA matches it firmly. Only some rows state a clone size, as once, few, many or a class for expanded clones.

many	TRBJ2-1	NA	TRBV6-1	CASSGTGSSYNEQFF	TGTGCCAGCAGCGGAACGGGGAGTTCCTACAATGAGCAGTTCTTC
many	TRBJ1-2	NA	TRBV6-1	CASSEASTATYGYTF	TGTGCCAGCAGTGAAGCTAGTACAGCCACTTATGGCTACACCTTC
many	TRBJ1-5	NA	TRBV18	CASSETDGRNQPQHF	TGTGCCAGCTCCGAGACCGACGGACGCAATCAGCCCCAGCATTTT
NA	TRBJ1-2	NA	TRBV5-4	CASSFVDYGYTF	TGTGCCAGCAGCTTCGTGGACTATGGCTACACCTTC
many	TRBJ2-1	TRBD2	TRBV20-1	CSPWTSGSRTEYNEQFF	TGCAGTCCTTGGACTAGCGGGTCCCGAACGGAATACAATGAGCAGTTCTTC
NA	TRBJ1-2	NA	TRBV12-3/TRBV12-4	CASSYSTLNYGYTF	TGTGCCAGCAGTTACTCGACTCTGAACTATGGCTACACCTTC
NA	TRBJ2-7	TRBD1	TRBV25-1	CASSEGTGTSYEQYF	TGTGCCAGCAGCGAGGGGACAGGAACATCCTACGAGCAGTACTTC
NA	TRBJ1-2	TRBD1	TRBV10-3	CAIRVQGQGGGYTF	TGTGCCATCAGGGTTCAGGGACAGGGGGGCGGCTACACCTTC
medium-sized	TRBJ2-7	NA	TRBV10-3	CAISVGTLSYEQYF	TGTGCCATCAGTGTGGGGACTCTGTCCTACGAGCAGTACTTC
many	TRBJ1-6	NA	TRBV6-1	CASSPRQPDSPLHF	TGTGCCAGCAGTCCCCGACAGCCCGATTCACCCCTCCACTTT
NA	TRBJ2-6	NA	TRBV12-3/TRBV12-4	CASSLVGRWGANVLTF	TGTGCCAGCAGTTTAGTGGGACGGTGGGGGGCCAACGTCCTGACTTTC
many	TRBJ2-3	NA	TRBV3-1	CASSQDGRGLGDRLDTQYF	TGTGCCAGCAGCCAAGATGGTCGGGGGCTTGGAGATAGGTTAGATACGCAGTATTTT
many	TRBJ2-5	NA	TRBV7-7	CASSEGGGRETQYF	TGTGCCAGCAGCGAAGGGGGGGGCCGGGAGACCCAGTACTTC
NA	TRBJ1-2	NA	TRBV7-2	CASGKNIDGYTF	TGTGCCAGCGGCAAGAACATTGATGGCTACACCTTC
NA	TRBJ2-7	NA	TRBV7-3	CASSLSGAYEQYF	TGTGCCAGCAGCTTAAGCGGGGCCTACGAGCAGTACTTC
NA	TRBJ1-2	NA	TRBV12-3/TRBV12-4	CATQGAYNGYTF	TGTGCCACCCAAGGGGCGTACAATGGCTACACCTTC
NA	TRBJ2-5	TRBD2	TRBV10-3	CAIRPSRAGGLETQYF	TGTGCCATCAGACCTAGCCGAGCGGGGGGGCTGGAGACCCAGTACTTC
NA	TRBJ2-7	TRBD1	TRBV15	CATSREGQSTYEQYF	TGTGCCACCAGCAGAGAGGGACAGAGCACCTACGAGCAGTACTTC
NA	TRBJ1-1	NA	TRBV29-1	CSVDAYTEAFF	TGCAGCGTTGATGCCTACACTGAAGCTTTCTTT
once	TRBJ1-6	TRBD1	TRBV19	CASGTASYNSPLHF	TGTGCCAGTGGGACAGCCTCCTATAATTCACCCCTCCACTTT
once	TRBJ2-3	TRBD2	TRBV10-2	CASRTSGGEVDTQYF	TGCGCCAGCCGGACTAGCGGGGGAGAGGTAGATACGCAGTATTTT
many	TRBJ2-7	TRBD2	TRBV11-2	CASSLVGTSGGSYEQYF	TGTGCCAGCAGCTTAGTTGGGACTAGCGGGGGGTCCTACGAGCAGTACTTC
few	TRBJ1-1	NA	TRBV7-2	CASVSLNTEAFF	TGTGCCAGCGTTTCTCTGAACACTGAAGCTTTCTTT
NA	TRBJ1-1	NA	TRBV7-2	CASTPLLTPGEAFF	TGTGCCAGCACCCCTTTGTTAACCCCAGGGGAAGCTTTCTTT
NA	TRBJ1-2	TRBD1	TRBV19	CASISAARGSYGYTF	TGTGCCAGTATATCGGCAGCCAGGGGGTCCTATGGCTACACCTTC
NA	TRBJ2-3	NA	TRBV20-1	CSARTLVSVTDTQYF	TGCAGTGCTAGAACACTAGTCTCGGTCACAGATACGCAGTATTTT
NA	TRBJ2-3	NA	TRBV24-1	CASSLKWEETQYF	TGTGCCAGCAGTTTGAAGTGGGAAGAGACCCAGTATTTT
many	TRBJ2-1	NA	TRBV7-2	CASSLVSGLQFF	TGTGCCAGCAGCTTGGTGAGCGGACTTCAGTTCTTC
many	TRBJ1-4	NA	TRBV5-8	CASSTYGATNEKLFF	TGTGCCAGCAGCACCTACGGTGCAACTAATGAAAAACTGTTTTTT
many	TRBJ1-1	NA	TRBV12-3/TRBV12-4	CASSSMRDTEAFF	TGTGCCAGCAGTTCCATGAGGGACACTGAAGCTTTCTTT
NA	TRBJ1-1	TRBD1	TRBV2	CASSSQGARNTEAFF	TGTGCCAGCAGTAGTCAGGGGGCGCGTAACACTGAAGCTTTCTTT
NA	TRBJ1-2	TRBD1	TRBV25-1	CASRPRTGGGYGYTF	TGTGCCAGCAGACCTCGGACAGGAGGGGGCTATGGCTACACCTTC
NA	TRBJ2-2	TRBD2	TRBV12-3/TRBV12-4	CASSLAGFMRGANTGELFF	TGTGCCAGCAGTTTAGCGGGATTCATGCGGGGGGCGAACACCGGGGAGCTGTTTTTT
NA	TRBJ1-5	NA	TRBV19	CAGRVGSQLLVDQPQHF	TGTGCCGGTAGAGTGGGCTCTCAATTATTGGTCGATCAGCCCCAGCATTTT
once	TRBJ2-5	NA	TRBV6-1	CASSEDLEGETQYF	TGTGCCAGCAGTGAAGACCTAGAGGGAGAGACCCAGTACTTC
many	TRBJ1-4	NA	TRBV7-9	CASSPEFYWEEEEKLFF	TGTGCCAGCAGCCCAGAATTCTACTGGGAGGAGGAGGAAAAACTGTTTTTT
NA	TRBJ2-1	NA	TRBV29-1	CSVAGRGSGNEQFF	TGCAGCGTTGCGGGTCGGGGCTCGGGCAATGAGCAGTTCTTC
NA	TRBJ1-2	NA	TRBV7-8	CASSPYGTTKGGYTF	TGTGCCAGCAGCCCCTACGGGACGACTAAGGGCGGCTACACCTTC
many	TRBJ1-6	TRBD1	TRBV7-2	CASSSGTAFNSPLHF	TGTGCCAGCAGCTCCGGGACAGCTTTCAATTCACCCCTCCACTTT
NA	TRBJ2-3	TRBD2	TRBV3-1	CASSQDPLAGAYTVTQYF	TGTGCCAGCAGCCAAGATCCGCTAGCGGGGGCCTACACAGTTACGCAGTATTTT
once	TRBJ2-3	TRBD1	TRBV15	CATKTGVGTDAQYF	TGTGCCACAAAAACAGGGGTAGGGACAGATGCGCAGTATTTT
many	TRBJ1-1	NA	TRBV12-3/TRBV12-4	CASSLLGSGTEAFF	TGTGCCAGCAGTTTACTTGGGTCGGGCACTGAAGCTTTCTTT
many	TRBJ2-1	NA	TRBV6-1	CASSRDRYNEQFF	TGTGCCAGCAGTCGAGACCGCTACAATGAGCAGTTCTTC
NA	TRBJ1-2	NA	TRBV29-1	CSVGRDGYTF	TGCAGCGTTGGCAGGGATGGCTACACCTTC
many	TRBJ2-7	NA	TRBV7-9	CASSFEQNYEQYF	TGTGCCAGCAGCTTTGAGCAAAACTACGAGCAGTACTTC
many	TRBJ1-1	NA	TRBV19	CASSSNPGRQNTEAFF	TGTGCCAGTAGTTCTAACCCGGGACGTCAGAACACTGAAGCTTTCTTT
few	TRBJ1-1	NA	TRBV7-9	CASLDSRGEAFF	TGTGCCAGTCTTGACTCCCGGGGTGAAGCTTTCTTT
few	TRBJ1-4	TRBD1	TRBV6-6	CASSHNDRGQEKLFF	TGTGCCAGCAGCCACAACGACAGGGGGCAAGAAAAACTGTTTTTT